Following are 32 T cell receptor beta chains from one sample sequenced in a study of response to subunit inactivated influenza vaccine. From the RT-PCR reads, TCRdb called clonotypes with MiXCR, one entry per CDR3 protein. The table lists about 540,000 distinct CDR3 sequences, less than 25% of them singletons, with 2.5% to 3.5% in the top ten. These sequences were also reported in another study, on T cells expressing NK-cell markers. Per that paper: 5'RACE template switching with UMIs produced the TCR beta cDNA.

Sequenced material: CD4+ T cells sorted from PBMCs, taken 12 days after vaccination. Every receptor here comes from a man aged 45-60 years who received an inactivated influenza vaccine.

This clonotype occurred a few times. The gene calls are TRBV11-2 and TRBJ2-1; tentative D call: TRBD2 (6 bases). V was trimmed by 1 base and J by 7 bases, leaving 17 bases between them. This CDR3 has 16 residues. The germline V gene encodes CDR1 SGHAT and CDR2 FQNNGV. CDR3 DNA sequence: TGTGCCAGCAGCTTAGTCGGCGGGAACCTCAAGAATGAGCAGTTCTTC. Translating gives CASSLVGGNLKNEQFF.

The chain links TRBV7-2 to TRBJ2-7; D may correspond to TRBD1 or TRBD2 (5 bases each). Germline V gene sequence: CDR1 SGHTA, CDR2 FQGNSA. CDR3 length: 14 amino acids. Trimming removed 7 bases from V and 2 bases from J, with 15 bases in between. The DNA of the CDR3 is TGTGCCAGCAAGAGCCAGCTGGGGGCCTACGAGCAGTACTTC. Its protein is CASKSQLGAYEQYF.

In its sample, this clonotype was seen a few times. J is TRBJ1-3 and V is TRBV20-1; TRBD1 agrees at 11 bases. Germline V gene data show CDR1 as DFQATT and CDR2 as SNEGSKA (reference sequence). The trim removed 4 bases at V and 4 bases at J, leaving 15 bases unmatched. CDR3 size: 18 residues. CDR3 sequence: CSATTGTGGLISGNTIYF. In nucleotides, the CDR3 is TGCAGTGCTACGACCGGGACAGGGGGACTAATATCGGGAAACACCATATATTTT.

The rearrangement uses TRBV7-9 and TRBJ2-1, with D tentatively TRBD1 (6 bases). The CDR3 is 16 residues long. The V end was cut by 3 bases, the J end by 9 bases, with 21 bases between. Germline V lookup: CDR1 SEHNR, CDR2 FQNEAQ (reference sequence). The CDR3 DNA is TGTGCCAGCAGCTTCAATCAGGGGCTAGGGATTAGTGAGCAGTTCTTC. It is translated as CASSFNQGLGISEQFF.

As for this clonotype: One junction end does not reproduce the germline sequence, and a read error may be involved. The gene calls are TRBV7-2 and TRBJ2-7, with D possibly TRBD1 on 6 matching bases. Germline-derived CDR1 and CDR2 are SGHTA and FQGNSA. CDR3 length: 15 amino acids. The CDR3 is CATSLDRPSSYEQYF. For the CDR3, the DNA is TGTGCCACCAGCTTGGACAGACCTAGCTCCTACGAGCAGTACTTC.

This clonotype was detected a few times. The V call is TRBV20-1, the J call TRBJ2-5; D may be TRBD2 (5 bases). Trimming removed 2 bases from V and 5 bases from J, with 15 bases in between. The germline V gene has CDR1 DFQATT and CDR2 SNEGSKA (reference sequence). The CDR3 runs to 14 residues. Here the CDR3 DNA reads TGCAGTGCTAGATGGGTCAGGACTCACGAGACCCAGTACTTC. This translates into CSARWVRTHETQYF.

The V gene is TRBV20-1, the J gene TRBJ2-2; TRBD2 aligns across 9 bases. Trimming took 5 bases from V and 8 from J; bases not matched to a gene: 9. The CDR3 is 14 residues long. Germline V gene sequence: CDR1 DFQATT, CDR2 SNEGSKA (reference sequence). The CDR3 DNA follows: TGCAGTGCTGGGGGCGGGAGGGTAAAAGGGGAGCTGTTTTTT. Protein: CSAGGGRVKGELFF.

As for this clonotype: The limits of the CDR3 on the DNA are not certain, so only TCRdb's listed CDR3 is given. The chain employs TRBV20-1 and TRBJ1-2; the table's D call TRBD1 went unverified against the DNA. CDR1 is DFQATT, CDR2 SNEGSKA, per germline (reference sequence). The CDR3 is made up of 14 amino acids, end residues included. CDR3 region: CSTSGDRTNYGYTF.

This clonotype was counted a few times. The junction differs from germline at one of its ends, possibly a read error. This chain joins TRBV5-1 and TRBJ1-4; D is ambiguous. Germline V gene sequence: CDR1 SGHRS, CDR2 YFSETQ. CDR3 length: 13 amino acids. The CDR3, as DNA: TGCGCCAGCAGCACCAGATCTAAGGAAAAACTGTTTTTT. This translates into CASSTRSKEKLFF.

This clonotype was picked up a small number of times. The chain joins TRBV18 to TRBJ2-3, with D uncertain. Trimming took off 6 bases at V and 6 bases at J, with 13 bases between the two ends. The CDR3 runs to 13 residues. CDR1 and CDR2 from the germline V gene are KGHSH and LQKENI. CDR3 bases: TGTGCCAGCTCGCCCTACAATGTTGATACGCAGTATTTT. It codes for CASSPYNVDTQYF.

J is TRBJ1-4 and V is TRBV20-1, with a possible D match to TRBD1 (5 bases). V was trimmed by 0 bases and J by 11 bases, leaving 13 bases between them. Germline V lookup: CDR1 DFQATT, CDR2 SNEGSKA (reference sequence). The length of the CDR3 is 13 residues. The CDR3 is CSARDPRWGKLFF. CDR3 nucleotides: TGCAGTGCTAGAGATCCCCGTTGGGGGAAACTGTTTTTT.

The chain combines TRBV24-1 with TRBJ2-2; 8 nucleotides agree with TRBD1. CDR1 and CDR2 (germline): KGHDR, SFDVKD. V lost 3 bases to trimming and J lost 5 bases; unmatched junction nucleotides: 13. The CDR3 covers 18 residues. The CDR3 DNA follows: TGTGCCACCAGTGATCCGCTTACCACAGGGGGTCGAACCGGGGAGCTGTTTTTT. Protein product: CATSDPLTTGGRTGELFF.

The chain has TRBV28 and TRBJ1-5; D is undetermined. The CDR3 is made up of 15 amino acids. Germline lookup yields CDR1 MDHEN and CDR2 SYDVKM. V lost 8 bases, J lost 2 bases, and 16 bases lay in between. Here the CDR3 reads CASQIRGRGNQPQHF. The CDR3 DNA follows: TGTGCCAGCCAGATACGGGGAAGAGGCAATCAGCCCCAGCATTTT.

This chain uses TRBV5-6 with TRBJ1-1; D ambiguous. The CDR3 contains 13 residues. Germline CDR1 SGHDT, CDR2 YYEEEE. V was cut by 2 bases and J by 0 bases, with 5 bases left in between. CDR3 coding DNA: TGTGCCAGCAGCTTCGACGTGAACACTGAAGCTTTCTTT. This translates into CASSFDVNTEAFF.

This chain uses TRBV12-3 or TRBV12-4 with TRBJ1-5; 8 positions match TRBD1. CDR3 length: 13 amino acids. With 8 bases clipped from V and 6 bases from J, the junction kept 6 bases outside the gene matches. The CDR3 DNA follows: TGTGCCAGCCGACAGGGGCCCAGTCAGCCCCAGCATTTT. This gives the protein CASRQGPSQPQHF.

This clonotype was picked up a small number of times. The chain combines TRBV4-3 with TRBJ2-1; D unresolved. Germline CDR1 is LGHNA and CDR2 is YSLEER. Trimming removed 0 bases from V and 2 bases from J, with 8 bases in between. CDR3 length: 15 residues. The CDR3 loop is CASSQDQPAYNEQFF. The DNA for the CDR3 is TGCGCCAGCAGCCAAGATCAACCGGCCTACAATGAGCAGTTCTTC.

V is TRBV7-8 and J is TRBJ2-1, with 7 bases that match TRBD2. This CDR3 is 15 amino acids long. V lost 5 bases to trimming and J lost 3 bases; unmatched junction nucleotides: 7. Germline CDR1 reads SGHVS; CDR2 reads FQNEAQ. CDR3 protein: CASSLQAGIYNEQFF. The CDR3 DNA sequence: TGTGCCAGCAGCCTCCAAGCGGGAATCTACAATGAGCAGTTCTTC.

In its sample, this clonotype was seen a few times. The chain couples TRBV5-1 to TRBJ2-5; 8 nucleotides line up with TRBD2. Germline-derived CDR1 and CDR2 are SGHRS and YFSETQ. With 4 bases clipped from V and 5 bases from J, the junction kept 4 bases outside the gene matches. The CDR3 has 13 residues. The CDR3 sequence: CASSTLAGETQYF. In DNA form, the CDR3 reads TGCGCCAGCAGCACGCTAGCGGGCGAGACCCAGTACTTC.

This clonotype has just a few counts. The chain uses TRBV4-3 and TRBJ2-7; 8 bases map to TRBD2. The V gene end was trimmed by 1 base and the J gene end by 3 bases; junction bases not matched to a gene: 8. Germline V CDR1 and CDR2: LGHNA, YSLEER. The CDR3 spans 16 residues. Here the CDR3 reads CASSQAGGKGIYEQYF. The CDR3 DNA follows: TGCGCCAGCAGCCAAGCGGGGGGGAAAGGGATCTACGAGCAGTACTTC.

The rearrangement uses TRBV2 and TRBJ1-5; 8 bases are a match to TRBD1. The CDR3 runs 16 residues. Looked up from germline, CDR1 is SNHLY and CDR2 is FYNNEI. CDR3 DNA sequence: TGTGCGAGTAGGGTGGACAGGGTTAATAGCAATCAGCCCCAGCATTTT. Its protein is CASRVDRVNSNQPQHF.

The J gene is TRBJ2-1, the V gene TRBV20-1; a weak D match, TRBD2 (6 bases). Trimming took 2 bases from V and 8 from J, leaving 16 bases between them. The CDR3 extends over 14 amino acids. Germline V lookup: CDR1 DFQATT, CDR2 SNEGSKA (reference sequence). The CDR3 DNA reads TGCAGTGCTAGAAACGGGAGAGGGCTCGATGAGCAGTTCTTC. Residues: CSARNGRGLDEQFF.

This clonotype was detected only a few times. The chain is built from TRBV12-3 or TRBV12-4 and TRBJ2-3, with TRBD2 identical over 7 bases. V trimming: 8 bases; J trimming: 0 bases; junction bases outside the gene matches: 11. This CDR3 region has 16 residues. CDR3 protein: CASSYGVGGSTDTQYF. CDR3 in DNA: TGTGCCAGCTCTTACGGAGTCGGGGGGAGCACAGATACGCAGTATTTT.

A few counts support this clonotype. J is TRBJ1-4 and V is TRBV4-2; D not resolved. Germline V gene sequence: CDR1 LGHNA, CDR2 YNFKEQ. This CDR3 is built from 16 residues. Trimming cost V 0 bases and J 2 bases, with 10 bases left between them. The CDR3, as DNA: TGTGCCAGCAGCCAAGATAGGGTGGGGACTAATGAAAAACTGTTTTTT. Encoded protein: CASSQDRVGTNEKLFF.

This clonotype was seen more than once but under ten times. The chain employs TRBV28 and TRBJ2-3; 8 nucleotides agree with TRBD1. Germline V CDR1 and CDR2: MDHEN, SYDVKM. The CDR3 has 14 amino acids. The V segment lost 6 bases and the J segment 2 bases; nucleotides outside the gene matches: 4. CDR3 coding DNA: TGTGCCAGCAGCGACAGGGGCCACACAGATACGCAGTATTTT. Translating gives CASSDRGHTDTQYF.

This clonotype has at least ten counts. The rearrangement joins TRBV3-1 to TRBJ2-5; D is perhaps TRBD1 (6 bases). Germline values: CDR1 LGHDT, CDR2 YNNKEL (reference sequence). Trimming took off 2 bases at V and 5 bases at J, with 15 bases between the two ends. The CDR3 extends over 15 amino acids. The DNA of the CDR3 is TGTGCCAGCAGCCAACGGGACACAAAGAGGGAGACCCAGTACTTC. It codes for CASSQRDTKRETQYF.

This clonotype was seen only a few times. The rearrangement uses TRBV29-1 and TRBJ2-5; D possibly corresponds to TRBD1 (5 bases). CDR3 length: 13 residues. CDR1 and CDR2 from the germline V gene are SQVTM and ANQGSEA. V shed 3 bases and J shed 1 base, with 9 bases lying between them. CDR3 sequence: CSVEGRIQETQYF. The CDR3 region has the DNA TGCAGCGTTGAGGGGCGGATCCAAGAGACCCAGTACTTC.

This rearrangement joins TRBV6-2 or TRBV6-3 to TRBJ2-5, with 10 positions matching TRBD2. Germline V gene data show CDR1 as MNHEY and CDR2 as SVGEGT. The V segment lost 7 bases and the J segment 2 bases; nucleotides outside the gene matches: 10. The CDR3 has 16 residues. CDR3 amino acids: CASTRPLAGIQETQYF. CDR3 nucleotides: TGTGCCAGCACCCGCCCACTAGCGGGAATACAAGAGACCCAGTACTTC.

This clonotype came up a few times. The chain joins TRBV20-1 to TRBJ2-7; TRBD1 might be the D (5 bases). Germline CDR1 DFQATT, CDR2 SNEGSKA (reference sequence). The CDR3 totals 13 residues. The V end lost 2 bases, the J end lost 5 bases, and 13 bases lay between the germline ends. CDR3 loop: CSARQGLLDEQYF. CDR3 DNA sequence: TGCAGTGCTAGACAGGGCCTCCTGGACGAGCAGTACTTC.

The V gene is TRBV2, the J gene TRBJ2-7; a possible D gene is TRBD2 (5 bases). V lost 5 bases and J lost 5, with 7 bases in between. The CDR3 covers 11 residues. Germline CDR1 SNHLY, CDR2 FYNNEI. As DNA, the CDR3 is TGTGCCAGCAGTATTAGCGACGAGCAGTACTTC. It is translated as CASSISDEQYF.

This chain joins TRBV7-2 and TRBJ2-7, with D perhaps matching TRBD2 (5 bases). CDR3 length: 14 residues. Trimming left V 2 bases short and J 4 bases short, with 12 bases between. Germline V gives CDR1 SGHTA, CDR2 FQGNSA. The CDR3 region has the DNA TGTGCCAGCAGCTTACGAGGGAGTACATACGAGCAGTACTTC. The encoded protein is CASSLRGSTYEQYF.

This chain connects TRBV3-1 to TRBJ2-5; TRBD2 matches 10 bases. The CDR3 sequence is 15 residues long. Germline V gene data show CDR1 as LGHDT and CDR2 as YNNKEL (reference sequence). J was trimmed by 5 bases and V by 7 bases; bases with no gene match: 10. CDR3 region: CASTGLASGGETQYF. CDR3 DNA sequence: TGTGCCAGCACCGGCTTGGCTAGCGGGGGTGAGACCCAGTACTTC.

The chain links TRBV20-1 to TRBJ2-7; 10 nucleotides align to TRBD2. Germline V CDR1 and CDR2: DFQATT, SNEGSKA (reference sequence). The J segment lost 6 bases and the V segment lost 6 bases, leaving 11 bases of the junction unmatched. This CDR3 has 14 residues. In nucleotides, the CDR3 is TGCAGTGCCAGTCGGTCTAGCGGGAGTCGCGAGCAGTACTTC. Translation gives CSASRSSGSREQYF.